This T cell receptor beta chain was found in a study of T cell changes during pregnancy in multiple sclerosis. Germline CDR1 LNHDA, CDR2 SQIVND (reference sequence). V lost 5 bases, J lost 5 bases, and 15 bases lay in between. This CDR3 has 14 amino acids. The assay was immunoSEQ multiplex PCR, and TCRdb's table has in-frame clones only and misses some. The repertoire holds 100,000 to 140,000 clones, less than 95% seen once, with just under 0.8% in the top ten. The sample was peripheral blood, taken in the third trimester of pregnancy. The source of this sequence is a female donor in good health, enrolled as a control in a pregnancy study. The V and J genes are TRBV19 and TRBJ2-5, with a tentative D call TRBD1 (6 bases). The CDR3 sequence: CASSHTGSQETQYF. The CDR3 bases are TGTGCCAGTAGTCACACAGGGTCCCAGGAGACCCAGTACTTC.